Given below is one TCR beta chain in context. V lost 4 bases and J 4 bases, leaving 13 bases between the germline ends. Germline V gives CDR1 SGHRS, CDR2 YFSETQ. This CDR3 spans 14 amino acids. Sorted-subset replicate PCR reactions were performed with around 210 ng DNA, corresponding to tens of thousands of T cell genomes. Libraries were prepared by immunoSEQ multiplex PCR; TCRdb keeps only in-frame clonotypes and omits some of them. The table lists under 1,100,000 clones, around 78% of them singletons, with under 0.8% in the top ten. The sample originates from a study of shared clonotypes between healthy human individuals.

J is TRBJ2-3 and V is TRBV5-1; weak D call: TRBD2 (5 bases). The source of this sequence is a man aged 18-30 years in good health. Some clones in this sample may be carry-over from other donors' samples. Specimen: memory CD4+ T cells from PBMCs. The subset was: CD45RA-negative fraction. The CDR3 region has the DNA TGCGCCAGCAGCCCGCCGGGGTCTGCAGATACGCAGTATTTT. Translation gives CASSPPGSADTQYF.